Following are 2 T cell receptor beta chains from one sample sequenced in a study of blood T cells in healthy people across ages (dated by TCRdb to between 2015 and 2016). The method was 5' RACE. This sample was sequenced with an Illumina HiSeq 2500. The second PCR ran for about 7 to 11 cycles and used a J-beta primer mix along with a sample-barcoded 5' primer. Using fastp trimming at Q25 and MiXCR clonotype assembly, TCRdb reanalyzed the public sequencing data and kept in-frame beta chains. Entries are consolidated by CDR3 protein sequence, retaining the most common genes and DNA. A total of about a million distinct CDR3 sequences appear in this sample, more than 30% of them only once. The ten largest make up around 14% of the sample. The sample taken for sequencing was blood. The receptor source for this set is a man aged 18 to 30 in good health.

The CDR3 nucleotides are TGTGCCAGCAGGGAGACAGGGAGCAATGAAAAACTGTTTTTT. This sequence encodes CASRETGSNEKLFF. This chain uses TRBV7-9 with TRBJ1-4; 7 nucleotides line up with TRBD1. The CDR3 consists of 14 residues. V lost 6 bases, J lost 5 bases, and 6 bases stayed unmatched. Germline-derived CDR1 and CDR2 are SEHNR and FQNEAQ (reference sequence).

The chain employs TRBV7-9 and TRBJ1-2; no clear D gene. V shed 2 bases and J shed 3 bases, with 10 bases lying between them. The V gene's germline CDR1 is SEHNR and CDR2 FQNEAQ (reference sequence). This CDR3 spans 14 amino acids. The CDR3 spells CASSLRANDYGYTF. In DNA form, the CDR3 reads TGTGCCAGCAGCTTAAGGGCGAACGACTATGGCTACACCTTC.